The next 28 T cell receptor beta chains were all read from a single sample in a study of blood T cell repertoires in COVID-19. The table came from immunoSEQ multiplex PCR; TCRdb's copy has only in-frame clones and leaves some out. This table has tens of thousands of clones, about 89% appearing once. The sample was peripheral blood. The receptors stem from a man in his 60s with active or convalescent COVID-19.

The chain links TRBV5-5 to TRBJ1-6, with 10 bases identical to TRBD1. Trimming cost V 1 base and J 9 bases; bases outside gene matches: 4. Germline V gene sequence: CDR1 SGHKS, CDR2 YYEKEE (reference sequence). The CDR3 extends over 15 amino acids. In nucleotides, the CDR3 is TGTGCCAGCAGCTTGCTAGGGACAGGGGTTTCACCCCTCCACTTT. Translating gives CASSLLGTGVSPLHF. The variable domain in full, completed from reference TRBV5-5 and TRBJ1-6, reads DAGVTQSPTHLIKTRGQQVTLRCSPISGHKSVSWYQQVLGQGPQFIFQYYEKEERGRGNFPDRFSARQFPNYSSELNVNALLLGDSALYLCASSLLGTGVSPLHFGNGTRLTVT.

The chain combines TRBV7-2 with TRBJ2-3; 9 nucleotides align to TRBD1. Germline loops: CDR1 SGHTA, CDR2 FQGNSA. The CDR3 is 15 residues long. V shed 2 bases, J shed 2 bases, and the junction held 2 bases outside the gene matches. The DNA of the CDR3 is TGTGCCAGCAGCTTAAACAGGGGGCCCACAGATACGCAGTATTTT. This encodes CASSLNRGPTDTQYF.

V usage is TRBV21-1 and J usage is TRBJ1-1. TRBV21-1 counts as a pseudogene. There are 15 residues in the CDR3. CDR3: CASSKVVDPCTEAFF. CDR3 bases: TGTGCCAGCAGCAAAGTAGTTGATCCTTGCACTGAAGCTTTCTTT.

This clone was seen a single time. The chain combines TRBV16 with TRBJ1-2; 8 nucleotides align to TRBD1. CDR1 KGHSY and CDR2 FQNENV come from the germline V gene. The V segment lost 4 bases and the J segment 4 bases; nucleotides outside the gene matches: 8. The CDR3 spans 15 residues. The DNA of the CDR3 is TGTGCCAGCAGCCCGAAGACAGGGGCCAGCTATGGCTACACCTTC. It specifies CASSPKTGASYGYTF.

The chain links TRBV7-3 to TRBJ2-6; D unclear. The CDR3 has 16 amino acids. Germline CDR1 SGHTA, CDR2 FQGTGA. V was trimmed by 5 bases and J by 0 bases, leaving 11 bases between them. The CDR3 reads CASSNHPDSGANVLTF. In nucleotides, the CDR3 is TGTGCCAGCAGCAACCACCCAGACTCTGGGGCCAACGTCCTGACTTTC. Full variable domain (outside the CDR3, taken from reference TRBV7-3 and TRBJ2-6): GAGVSQTPSNKVTEKGKYVELRCDPISGHTALYWYRQSLGQGPEFLIYFQGTGAADDSGLPNDRFFAVRPEGSVSTLKIQRTERGDSAVYLCASSNHPDSGANVLTFGAGSRLTVL.

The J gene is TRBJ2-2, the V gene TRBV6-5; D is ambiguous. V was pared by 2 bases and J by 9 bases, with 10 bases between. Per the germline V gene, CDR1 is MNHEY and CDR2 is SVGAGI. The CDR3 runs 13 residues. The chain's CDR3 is CASSYVRMRELFF. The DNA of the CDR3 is TGTGCCAGCAGTTACGTGAGAATGCGGGAGCTGTTTTTT.

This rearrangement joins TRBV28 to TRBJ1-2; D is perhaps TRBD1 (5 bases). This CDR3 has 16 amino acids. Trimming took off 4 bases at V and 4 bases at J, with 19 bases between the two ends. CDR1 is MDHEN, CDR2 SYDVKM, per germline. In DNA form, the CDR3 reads TGTGCCAGCAGTTCCCTTAGGGGTTCGGATTCCTATGGCTACACCTTC. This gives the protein CASSSLRGSDSYGYTF.

CDR3: CASNEQETQYF. CDR3 bases: TGTGCCAGCAACGAGCAAGAGACCCAGTACTTC. The rearrangement uses TRBV5-8 and TRBJ2-5; D not certain. CDR3 length: 11 amino acids. In germline, CDR1 is SGHTS, CDR2 YDEGEE. V gave up 6 bases and J gave up 2 bases, with 5 bases separating them. Variable domain in full (rest from reference TRBV5-8 and TRBJ2-5): EAGVTQSPTHLIKTRGQQATLRCSPISGHTSVYWYQQALGLGLQFLLWYDEGEERNRGNFPPRFSGRQFPNYSSELNVNALELEDSALYLCASNEQETQYFGPGTRLLVL.

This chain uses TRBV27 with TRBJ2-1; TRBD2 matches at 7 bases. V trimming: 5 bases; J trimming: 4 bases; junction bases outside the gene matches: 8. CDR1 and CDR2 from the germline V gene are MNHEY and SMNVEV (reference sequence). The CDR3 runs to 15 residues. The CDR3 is CASSHGTNRYNEQFF. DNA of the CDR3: TGTGCCAGCAGTCACGGGACTAACAGATACAATGAGCAGTTCTTC.

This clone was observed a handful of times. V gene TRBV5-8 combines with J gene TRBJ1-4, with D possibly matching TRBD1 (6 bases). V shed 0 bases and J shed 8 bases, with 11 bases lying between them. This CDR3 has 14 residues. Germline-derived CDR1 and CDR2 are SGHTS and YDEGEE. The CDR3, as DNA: TGTGCCAGCAGCTTGGGTCAGGGGATGGAAAAACTGTTTTTT. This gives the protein CASSLGQGMEKLFF.

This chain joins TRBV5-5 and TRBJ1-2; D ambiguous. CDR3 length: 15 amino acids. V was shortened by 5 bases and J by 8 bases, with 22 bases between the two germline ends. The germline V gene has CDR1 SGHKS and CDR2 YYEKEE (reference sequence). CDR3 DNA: TGTGCCAGCAGTAGAAGCGGACGCCCGGATGAGGGCTACACCTTC. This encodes CASSRSGRPDEGYTF.

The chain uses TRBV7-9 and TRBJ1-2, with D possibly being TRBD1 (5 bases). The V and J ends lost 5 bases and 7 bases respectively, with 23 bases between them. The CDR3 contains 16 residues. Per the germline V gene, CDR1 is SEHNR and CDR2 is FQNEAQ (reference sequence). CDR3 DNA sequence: TGTGCCAGCAGCCTGGACACTTGGACGACTTCGGGTGGCTACACCTTC. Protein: CASSLDTWTTSGGYTF.

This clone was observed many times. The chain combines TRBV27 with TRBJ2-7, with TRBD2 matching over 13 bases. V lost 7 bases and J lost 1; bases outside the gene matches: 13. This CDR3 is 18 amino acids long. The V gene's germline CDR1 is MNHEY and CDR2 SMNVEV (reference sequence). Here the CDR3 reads CASTSLTSGGPSSYEQYF. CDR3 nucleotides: TGTGCCAGCACCTCCTTGACTAGCGGGGGGCCGAGTTCCTACGAGCAGTACTTC.

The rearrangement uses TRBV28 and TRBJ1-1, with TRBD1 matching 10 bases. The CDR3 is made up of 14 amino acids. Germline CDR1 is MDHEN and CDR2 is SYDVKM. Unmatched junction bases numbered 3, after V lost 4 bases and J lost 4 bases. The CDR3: CASSSGQGFTEAFF. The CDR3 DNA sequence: TGTGCCAGCAGTTCGGGACAGGGGTTCACTGAAGCTTTCTTT.

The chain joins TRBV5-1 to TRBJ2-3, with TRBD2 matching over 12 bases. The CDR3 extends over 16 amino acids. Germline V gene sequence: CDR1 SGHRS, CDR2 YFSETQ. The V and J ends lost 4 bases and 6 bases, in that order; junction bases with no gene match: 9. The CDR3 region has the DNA TGCGCCAGCAGCGGGGGTGGACTAGCGGGGTTGGATACGCAGTATTTT. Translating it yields CASSGGGLAGLDTQYF. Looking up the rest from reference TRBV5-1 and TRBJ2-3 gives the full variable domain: KAGVTQTPRYLIKTRGQQVTLSCSPISGHRSVSWYQQTPGQGLQFLFEYFSETQRNKGNFPGRFSGRQFSNSRSEMNVSTLELGDSALYLCASSGGGLAGLDTQYFGPGTRLTVL.

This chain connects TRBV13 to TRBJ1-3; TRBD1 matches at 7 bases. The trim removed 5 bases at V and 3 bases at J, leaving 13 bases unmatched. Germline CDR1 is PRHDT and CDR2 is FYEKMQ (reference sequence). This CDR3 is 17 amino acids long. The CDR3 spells CASSVPRDSDIGNTIYF. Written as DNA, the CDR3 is TGTGCCAGCAGCGTCCCGCGGGACAGCGATATTGGAAACACCATATATTTT.

The CDR3 here is CASSLATGDTQYF. In DNA form, the CDR3 reads TGTGCCAGCAGCTTGGCGACAGGGGATACGCAGTATTTT. The chain joins TRBV5-5 to TRBJ2-3; TRBD1 agrees at 7 bases. V was pared by 0 bases and J by 6 bases, with 1 base of the junction left unmatched. This CDR3 has 13 residues. Germline loops: CDR1 SGHKS, CDR2 YYEKEE (reference sequence).

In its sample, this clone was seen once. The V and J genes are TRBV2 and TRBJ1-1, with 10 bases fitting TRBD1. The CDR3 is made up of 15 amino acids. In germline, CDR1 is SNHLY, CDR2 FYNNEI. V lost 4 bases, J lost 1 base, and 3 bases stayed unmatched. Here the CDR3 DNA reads TGTGCCAGCAGTGTTAGGACAGGGGGGAACACTGAAGCTTTCTTT. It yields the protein CASSVRTGGNTEAFF. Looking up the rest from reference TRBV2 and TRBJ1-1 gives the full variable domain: EPEVTQTPSHQVTQMGQEVILRCVPISNHLYFYWYRQILGQKVEFLVSFYNNEISEKSEIFDDQFSVERPDGSNFTLKIRSTKLEDSAMYFCASSVRTGGNTEAFFGQGTRLTVV.

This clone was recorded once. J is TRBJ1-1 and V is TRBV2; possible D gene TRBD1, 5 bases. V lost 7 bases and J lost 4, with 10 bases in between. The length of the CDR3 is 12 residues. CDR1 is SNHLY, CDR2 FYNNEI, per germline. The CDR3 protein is CASMSGGTEAFF. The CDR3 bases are TGTGCCAGCATGTCCGGGGGCACTGAAGCTTTCTTT.

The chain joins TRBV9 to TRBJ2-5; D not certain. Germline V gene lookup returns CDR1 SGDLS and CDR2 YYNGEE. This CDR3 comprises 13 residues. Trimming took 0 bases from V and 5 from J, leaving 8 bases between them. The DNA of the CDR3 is TGTGCCAGCAGCGTAGCGTTTCAGGAGACCCAGTACTTC. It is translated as CASSVAFQETQYF.

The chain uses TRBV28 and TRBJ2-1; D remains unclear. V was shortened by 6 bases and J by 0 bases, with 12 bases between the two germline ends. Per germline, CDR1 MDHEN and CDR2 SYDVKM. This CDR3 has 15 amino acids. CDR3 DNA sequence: TGTGCCAGCAGCCGCCAGGATAGCTCCTACAATGAGCAGTTCTTC. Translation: CASSRQDSSYNEQFF.

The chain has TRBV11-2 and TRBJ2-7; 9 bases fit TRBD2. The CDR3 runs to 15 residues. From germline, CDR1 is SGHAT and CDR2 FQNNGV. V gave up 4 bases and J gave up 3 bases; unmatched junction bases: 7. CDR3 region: CASSSQTSGFYEQYF. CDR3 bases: TGTGCCAGCAGCTCGCAGACTAGCGGTTTCTACGAGCAGTACTTC.

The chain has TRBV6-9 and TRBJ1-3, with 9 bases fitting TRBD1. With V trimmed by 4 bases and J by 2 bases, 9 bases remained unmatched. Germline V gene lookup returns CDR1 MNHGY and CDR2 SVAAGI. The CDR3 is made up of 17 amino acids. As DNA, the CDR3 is TGTGCCAGCAGTTGCGGACAGGGGAACAATACTGGAAACACCATATATTTT. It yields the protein CASSCGQGNNTGNTIYF.

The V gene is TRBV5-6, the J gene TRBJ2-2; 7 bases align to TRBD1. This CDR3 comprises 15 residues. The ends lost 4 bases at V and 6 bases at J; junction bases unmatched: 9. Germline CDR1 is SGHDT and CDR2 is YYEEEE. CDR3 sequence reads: CASSSFDRVSGELFF. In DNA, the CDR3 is TGTGCCAGCAGCAGTTTTGACAGGGTCTCCGGGGAGCTGTTTTTT.

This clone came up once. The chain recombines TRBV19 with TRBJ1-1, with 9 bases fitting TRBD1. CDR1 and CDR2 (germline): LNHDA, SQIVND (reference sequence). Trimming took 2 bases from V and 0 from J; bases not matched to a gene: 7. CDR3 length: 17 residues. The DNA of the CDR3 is TGTGCCAGTAGTATACCCCCCCGGACAGGGGTGAACACTGAAGCTTTCTTT. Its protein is CASSIPPRTGVNTEAFF.

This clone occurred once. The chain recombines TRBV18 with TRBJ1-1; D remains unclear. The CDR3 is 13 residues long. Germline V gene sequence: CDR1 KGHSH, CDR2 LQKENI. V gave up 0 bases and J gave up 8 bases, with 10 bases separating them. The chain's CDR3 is CASSPPGETEAFF. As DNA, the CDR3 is TGTGCCAGCTCACCACCGGGAGAGACCGAAGCTTTCTTT.

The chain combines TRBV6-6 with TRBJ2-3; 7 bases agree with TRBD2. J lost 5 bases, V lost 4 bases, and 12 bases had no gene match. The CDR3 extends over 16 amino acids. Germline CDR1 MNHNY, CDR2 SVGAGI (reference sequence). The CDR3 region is CASSSYVGGMRDTQYF. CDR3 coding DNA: TGTGCCAGCAGTTCCTATGTCGGGGGGATGAGAGATACGCAGTATTTT.

The CDR3 is CASTLRQGSDEQFF. In DNA form, the CDR3 reads TGTGCCAGCACCCTCCGACAGGGATCCGATGAGCAGTTCTTC. The chain uses TRBV6-6 and TRBJ2-1; 7 nucleotides agree with TRBD1. The CDR3 consists of 14 residues. With V trimmed by 7 bases and J by 8 bases, 11 bases remained unmatched. In germline, CDR1 is MNHNY, CDR2 SVGAGI (reference sequence).